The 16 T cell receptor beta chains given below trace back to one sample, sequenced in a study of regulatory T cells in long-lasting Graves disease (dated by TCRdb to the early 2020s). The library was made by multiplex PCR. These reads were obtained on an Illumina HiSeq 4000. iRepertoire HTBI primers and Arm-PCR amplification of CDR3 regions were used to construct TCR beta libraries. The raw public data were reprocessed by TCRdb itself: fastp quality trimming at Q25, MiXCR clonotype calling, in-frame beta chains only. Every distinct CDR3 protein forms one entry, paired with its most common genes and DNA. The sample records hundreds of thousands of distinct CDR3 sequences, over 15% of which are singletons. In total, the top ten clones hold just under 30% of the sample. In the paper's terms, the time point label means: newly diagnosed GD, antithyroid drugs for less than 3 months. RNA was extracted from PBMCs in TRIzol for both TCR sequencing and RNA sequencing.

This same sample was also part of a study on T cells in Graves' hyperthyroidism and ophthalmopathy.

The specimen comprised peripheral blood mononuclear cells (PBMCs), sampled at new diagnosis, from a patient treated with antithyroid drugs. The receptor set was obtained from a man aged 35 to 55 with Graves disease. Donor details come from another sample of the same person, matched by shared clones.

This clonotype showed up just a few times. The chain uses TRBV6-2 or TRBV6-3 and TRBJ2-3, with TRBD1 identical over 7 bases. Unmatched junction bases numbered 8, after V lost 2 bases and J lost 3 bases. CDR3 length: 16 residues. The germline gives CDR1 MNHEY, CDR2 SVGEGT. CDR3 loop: CASSYGGQDSTDTQYF. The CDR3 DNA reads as TGTGCCAGCAGTTACGGCGGACAGGATTCAACAGATACGCAGTATTTT.

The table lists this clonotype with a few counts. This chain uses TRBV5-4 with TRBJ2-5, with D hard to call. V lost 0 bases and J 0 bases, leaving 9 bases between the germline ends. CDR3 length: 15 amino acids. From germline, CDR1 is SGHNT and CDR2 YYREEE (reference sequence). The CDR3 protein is CASSLANGHQETQYF. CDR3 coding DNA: TGTGCCAGCAGCTTGGCCAACGGACACCAAGAGACCCAGTACTTC.

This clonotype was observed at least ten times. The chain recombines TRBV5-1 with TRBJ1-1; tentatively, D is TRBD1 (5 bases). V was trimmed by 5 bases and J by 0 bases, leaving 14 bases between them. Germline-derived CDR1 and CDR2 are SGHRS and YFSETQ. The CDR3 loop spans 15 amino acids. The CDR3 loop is CASRFGGGMNTEAFF. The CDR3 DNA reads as TGCGCCAGCAGGTTTGGGGGTGGGATGAACACTGAAGCTTTCTTT. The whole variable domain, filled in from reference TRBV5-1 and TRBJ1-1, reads KAGVTQTPRYLIKTRGQQVTLSCSPISGHRSVSWYQQTPGQGLQFLFEYFSETQRNKGNFPGRFSGRQFSNSRSEMNVSTLELGDSALYLCASRFGGGMNTEAFFGQGTRLTVV.

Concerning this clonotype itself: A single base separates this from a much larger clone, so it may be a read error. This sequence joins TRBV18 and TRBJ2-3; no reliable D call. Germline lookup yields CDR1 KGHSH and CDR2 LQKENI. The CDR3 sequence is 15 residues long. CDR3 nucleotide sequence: TGTGTCAGCTCACCATCGCAGGCGAGCACAGATACGCAGTATTTT. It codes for CVSSPSQASTDTQYF.

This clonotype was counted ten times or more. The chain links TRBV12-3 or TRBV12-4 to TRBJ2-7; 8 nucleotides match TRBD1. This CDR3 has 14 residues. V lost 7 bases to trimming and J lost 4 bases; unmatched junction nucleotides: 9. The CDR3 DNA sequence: TGTGCCAGCAAGATGGGGCAGGGGGCTTACGAGCAGTACTTC. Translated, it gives CASKMGQGAYEQYF.

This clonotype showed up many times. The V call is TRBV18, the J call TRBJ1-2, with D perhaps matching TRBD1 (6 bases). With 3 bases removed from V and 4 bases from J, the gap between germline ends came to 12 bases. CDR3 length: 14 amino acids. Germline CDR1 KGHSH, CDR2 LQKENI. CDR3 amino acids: CASSPNRDTYGYTF. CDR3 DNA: TGTGCCAGCTCACCCAACAGGGACACCTATGGCTACACCTTC.

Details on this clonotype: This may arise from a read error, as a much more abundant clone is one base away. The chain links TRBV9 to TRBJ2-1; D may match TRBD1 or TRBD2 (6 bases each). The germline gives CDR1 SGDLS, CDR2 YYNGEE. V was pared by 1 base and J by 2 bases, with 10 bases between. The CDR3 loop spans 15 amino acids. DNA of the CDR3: TGTGCCAGCAGCGTAAGGGGGGCGGCCTACAATGAGCAGTTCTTC. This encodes CASSVRGAAYNEQFF.

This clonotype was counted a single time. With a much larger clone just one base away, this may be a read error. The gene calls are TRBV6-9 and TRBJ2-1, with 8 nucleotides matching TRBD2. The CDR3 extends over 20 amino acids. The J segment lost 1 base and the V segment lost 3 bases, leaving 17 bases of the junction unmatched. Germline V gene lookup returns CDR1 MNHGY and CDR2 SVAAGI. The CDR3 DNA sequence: TGTGCCAGCAGTTACAATAGGGGGTCATTACTAGCGGTATCCTACAATGAGCAGTTCTTC. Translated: CASSYNRGSLLAVSYNEQFF.

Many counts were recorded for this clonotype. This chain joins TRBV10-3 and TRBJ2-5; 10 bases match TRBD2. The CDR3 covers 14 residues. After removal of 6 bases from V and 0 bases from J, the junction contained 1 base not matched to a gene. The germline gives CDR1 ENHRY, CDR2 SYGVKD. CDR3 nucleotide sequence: TGTGCCATCAGCCTAGCGGGGGACCAAGAGACCCAGTACTTC. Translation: CAISLAGDQETQYF.

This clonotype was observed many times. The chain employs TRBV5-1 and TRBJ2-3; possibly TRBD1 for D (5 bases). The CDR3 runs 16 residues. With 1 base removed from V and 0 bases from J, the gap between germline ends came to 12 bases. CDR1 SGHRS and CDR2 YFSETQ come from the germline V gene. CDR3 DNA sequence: TGCGCCAGCAGCTTGAGGAGCAGGGCGAGCACAGATACGCAGTATTTT. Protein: CASSLRSRASTDTQYF.

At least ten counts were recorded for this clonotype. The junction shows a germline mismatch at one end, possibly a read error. The CDR3 coding sequence is TGCAATGCTAGAGAATTAGTTTCAGATACGCAGTATTTT. Translation gives CNARELVSDTQYF. V usage is TRBV20-1 and J usage is TRBJ2-3; no clear D gene. The germline CDR1 and CDR2 sequences are DFQATT and SNEGSKA (reference sequence). The CDR3 is made up of 13 amino acids.

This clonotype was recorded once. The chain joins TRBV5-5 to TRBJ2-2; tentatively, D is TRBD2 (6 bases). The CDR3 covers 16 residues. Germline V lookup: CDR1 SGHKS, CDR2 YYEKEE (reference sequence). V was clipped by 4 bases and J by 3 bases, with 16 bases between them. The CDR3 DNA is TGTGCCAGCAGCACGAGGGGCGGGGCGGACACCGGGGAGCTGTTTTTT. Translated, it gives CASSTRGGADTGELFF.

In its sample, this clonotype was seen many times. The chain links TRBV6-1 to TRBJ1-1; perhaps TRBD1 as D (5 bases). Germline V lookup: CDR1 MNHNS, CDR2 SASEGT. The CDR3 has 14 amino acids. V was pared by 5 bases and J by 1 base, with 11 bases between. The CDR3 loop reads CASSTDSSNTEAFF. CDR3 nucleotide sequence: TGTGCCAGCAGTACCGACAGTTCGAACACTGAAGCTTTCTTT.

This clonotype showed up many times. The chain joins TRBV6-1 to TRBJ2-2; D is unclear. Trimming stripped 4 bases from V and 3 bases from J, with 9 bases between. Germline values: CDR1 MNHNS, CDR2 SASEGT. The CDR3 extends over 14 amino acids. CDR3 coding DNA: TGTGCCAGCAGTGGGGGTATGGACACCGGGGAGCTGTTTTTT. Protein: CASSGGMDTGELFF.

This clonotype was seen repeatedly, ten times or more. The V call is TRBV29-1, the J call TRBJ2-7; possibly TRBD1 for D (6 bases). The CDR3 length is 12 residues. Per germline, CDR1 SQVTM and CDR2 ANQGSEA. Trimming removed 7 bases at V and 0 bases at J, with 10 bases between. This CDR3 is CSGRTDSYEQYF. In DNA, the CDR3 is TGCAGCGGTCGGACAGACTCCTACGAGCAGTACTTC.

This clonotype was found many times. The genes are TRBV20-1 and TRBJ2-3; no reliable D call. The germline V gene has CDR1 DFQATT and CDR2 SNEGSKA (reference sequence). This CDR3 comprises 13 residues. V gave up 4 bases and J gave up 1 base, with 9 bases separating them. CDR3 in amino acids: CSATSDGTDTQYF. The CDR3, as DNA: TGCAGTGCTACCAGCGACGGCACAGATACGCAGTATTTT.